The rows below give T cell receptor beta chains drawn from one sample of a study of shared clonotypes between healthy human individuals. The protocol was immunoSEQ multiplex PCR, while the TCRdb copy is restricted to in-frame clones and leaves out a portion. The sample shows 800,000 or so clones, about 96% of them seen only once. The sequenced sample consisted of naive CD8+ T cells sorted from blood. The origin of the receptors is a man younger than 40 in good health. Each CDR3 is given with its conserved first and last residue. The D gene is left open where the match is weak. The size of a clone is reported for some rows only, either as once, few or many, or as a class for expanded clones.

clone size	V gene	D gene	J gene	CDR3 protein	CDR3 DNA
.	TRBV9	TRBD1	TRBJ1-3	CASSTRDRPHSGNTIYF	TGTGCCAGCAGCACCCGGGACAGACCCCACTCTGGAAACACCATATATTTT
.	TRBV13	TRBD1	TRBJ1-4	CASSLGTGGTTNEKLFF	TGTGCCAGCAGCCTAGGGACAGGCGGAACAACTAATGAAAAACTGTTTTTT
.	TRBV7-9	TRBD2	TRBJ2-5	CASSRNSGTSGLPETQYF	TGTGCCAGCAGCCGAAATTCAGGGACTAGCGGGCTCCCAGAGACCCAGTACTTC
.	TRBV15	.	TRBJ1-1	CATSSHTGRRNTEAFF	TGTGCCACCAGCAGCCATACAGGGAGAAGGAACACTGAAGCTTTCTTT
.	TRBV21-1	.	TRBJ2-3	CASSKGLAGGDPSTDTQYF	TGTGCCAGCAGCAAAGGACTAGCGGGAGGAGACCCTAGCACAGATACGCAGTATTTT
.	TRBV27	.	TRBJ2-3	CASNPIGGVTDTQYF	TGTGCCAGCAACCCTATAGGCGGTGTGACAGATACGCAGTATTTT
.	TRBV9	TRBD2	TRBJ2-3	CASSGVAGASTDTQYF	TGTGCCAGCAGCGGGGTAGCGGGAGCCAGCACAGATACGCAGTATTTT
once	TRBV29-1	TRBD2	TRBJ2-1	CSVGLARDEQFF	TGCAGCGTAGGACTAGCGAGGGATGAGCAGTTCTTC
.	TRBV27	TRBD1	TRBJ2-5	CASSPWDRGRETQYF	TGTGCCAGCAGTCCGTGGGACAGGGGGCGAGAGACCCAGTACTTC
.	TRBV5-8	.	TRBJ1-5	CASSLVGAGNQPQHF	TGTGCCAGCAGCTTGGTAGGGGCGGGCAATCAGCCCCAGCATTTT
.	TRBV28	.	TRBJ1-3	CASSLERGNTIYF	TGTGCCAGCAGTTTAGAGAGAGGAAACACCATATATTTT
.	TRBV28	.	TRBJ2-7	CASSLRTEHPEQYF	TGTGCCAGCAGTTTACGGACGGAGCACCCCGAGCAGTACTTC
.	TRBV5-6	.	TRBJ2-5	CASSLVSGRKTQYF	TGTGCCAGCAGCTTGGTGAGCGGCAGGAAGACCCAGTACTTC
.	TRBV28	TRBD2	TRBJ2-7	CASSLRAGGPDEQYF	TGTGCCAGCAGTTTAAGAGCGGGAGGGCCTGACGAGCAGTACTTC
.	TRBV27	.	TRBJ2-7	CASSLGSPYEQYF	TGTGCCAGCAGTCTCGGGAGCCCCTACGAGCAGTACTTC
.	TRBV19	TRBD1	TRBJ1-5	CASSLRTGGVVVQPQHF	TGTGCCAGTAGTCTTCGGACAGGGGGGGTAGTAGTTCAGCCCCAGCATTTT
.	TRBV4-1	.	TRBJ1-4	CASSQGGGKVVEKLFF	TGCGCCAGCAGCCAAGGGGGGGGGAAGGTGGTTGAAAAACTGTTTTTT
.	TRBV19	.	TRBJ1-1	CASSISGLEAEAFF	TGTGCCAGTAGTATTTCGGGTCTCGAGGCTGAAGCTTTCTTT
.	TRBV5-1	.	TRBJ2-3	CASSLWASGTGGTDTQYF	TGCGCCAGCAGCTTGTGGGCTAGCGGGACAGGTGGCACAGATACGCAGTATTTT
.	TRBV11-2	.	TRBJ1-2	CASSPNLYGYTF	TGTGCCAGCAGCCCGAACCTCTATGGCTACACCTTC
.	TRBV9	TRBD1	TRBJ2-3	CASSAGQALTDTQYF	TGTGCCAGCAGCGCCGGACAGGCACTCACAGATACGCAGTATTTT
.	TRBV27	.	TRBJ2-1	CASYDTEGNEQFF	TGTGCCAGCTATGACACGGAGGGGAATGAGCAGTTCTTC
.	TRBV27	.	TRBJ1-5	CASSPGEGNQPQHF	TGTGCCAGCTCTCCCGGGGAAGGCAATCAGCCCCAGCATTTT
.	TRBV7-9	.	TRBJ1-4	CASSSEYGKLFF	TGTGCCAGCAGCTCTGAGTACGGAAAACTGTTTTTT
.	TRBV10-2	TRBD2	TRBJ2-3	CASSPLSGRNTDTQYF	TGCGCCAGCAGTCCCCTTAGCGGGAGAAACACAGATACGCAGTATTTT
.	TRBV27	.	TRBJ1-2	CASSPDRRDGYTF	TGTGCCAGCAGCCCCGACAGGAGGGATGGCTACACCTTC
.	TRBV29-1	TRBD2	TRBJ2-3	CSVEASGSTDTQYF	TGCAGCGTTGAGGCTAGCGGGAGCACAGATACGCAGTATTTT
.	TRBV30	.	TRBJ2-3	CAWSVNTEGETDTQYF	TGTGCCTGGAGTGTAAATACCGAGGGGGAGACAGATACGCAGTATTTT
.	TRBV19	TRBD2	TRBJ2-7	CASSLTGTSVTYEQYF	TGTGCCAGCTCCCTTACCGGGACTAGCGTAACCTACGAGCAGTACTTC
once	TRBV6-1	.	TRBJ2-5	CASSKKTGRQETQYF	TGTGCCAGCAGCAAAAAAACAGGGAGACAAGAGACCCAGTACTTC
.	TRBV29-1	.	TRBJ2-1	CSVDGLSSYNEQFF	TGCAGCGTTGACGGCTTGAGCTCCTACAATGAGCAGTTCTTC
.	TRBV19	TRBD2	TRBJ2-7	CASRPGEGPYEQYF	TGTGCCAGTAGGCCCGGGGAGGGCCCCTACGAGCAGTACTTC
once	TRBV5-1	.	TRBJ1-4	CASSLGKTNEKLFF	TGCGCCAGCAGCTTGGGTAAGACCAATGAAAAACTGTTTTTT
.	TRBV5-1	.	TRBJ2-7	CASSLEGTSQQYF	TGCGCCAGCAGCCTCGAAGGGACTTCCCAGCAGTACTTC
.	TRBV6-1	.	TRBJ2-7	CASSEYSYEQYF	TGTGCCAGCAGTGAATACTCCTACGAGCAGTACTTC
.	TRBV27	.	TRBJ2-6	CASSFGSSGANVLTF	TGTGCCAGCAGTTTCGGGAGCTCTGGGGCCAACGTCCTGACTTTC
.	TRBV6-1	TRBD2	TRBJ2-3	CASSGFGLAESTDTQYF	TGTGCCAGCAGTGGCTTTGGACTAGCGGAAAGCACAGATACGCAGTATTTT
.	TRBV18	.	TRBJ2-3	CASSHLPDTQYF	TGTGCCAGCTCCCACCTGCCAGATACGCAGTATTTT
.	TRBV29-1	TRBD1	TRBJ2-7	CSVGLPGQVQQYF	TGCAGCGTTGGCCTTCCGGGACAGGTTCAGCAGTACTTC
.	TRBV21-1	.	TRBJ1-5	CASPRTGLNQPQHF	TGTGCCAGCCCGAGGACAGGGCTCAATCAGCCCCAGCATTTT
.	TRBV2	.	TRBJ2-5	CASSEDSSPRVLGETQYF	TGTGCCAGCAGTGAAGACAGCTCGCCCAGAGTGTTAGGGGAGACCCAGTACTTC
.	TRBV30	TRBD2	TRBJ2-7	CACTSYGGDYEQYF	TGTGCCTGCACCAGCTACGGGGGGGACTACGAGCAGTACTTC
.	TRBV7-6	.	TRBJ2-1	CASSSLASSSYNEQFF	TGTGCCAGCAGCTCACTAGCTTCGAGCTCCTACAATGAGCAGTTCTTC
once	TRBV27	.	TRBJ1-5	CASSLTGVGPQHF	TGTGCCAGCAGTTTGACAGGAGTAGGGCCCCAGCATTTT